The rows below give T cell receptor beta chains drawn from one sample of a study of blood T cell repertoires in COVID-19. Here immunoSEQ multiplex PCR was the method, and the copy in TCRdb shows in-frame clones only, minus some. The sample includes 400,000 to 450,000 clones, roughly 87% seen only once; the top ten take under 0.7%. Material: PBMCs or T cells enriched from blood (not recorded which). The receptors stem from a man between 18 and 35 years old who had recovered from COVID-19. CDR3s include the opening cysteine and the closing phenylalanine or tryptophan. The D gene is left open where the match is weak. The size entry is marked missing in some rows and otherwise reads once, few, many or a size class.

j_call	clone_size	v_call	d_call	cdr3_aa	cdr3_nt
TRBJ1-6	-	TRBV28	-	CASRTGEYNSPLHF	TGTGCCAGCAGAACTGGGGAGTATAATTCACCCCTCCACTTT
TRBJ2-5	-	TRBV27	-	CASSFYGGDQETQYF	TGTGCCAGCAGTTTCTATGGCGGGGACCAAGAGACCCAGTACTTC
TRBJ2-2	-	TRBV24-1	TRBD2	CATSDLGLANTGELFF	TGTGCCACCAGTGATTTAGGACTAGCGAACACCGGGGAGCTGTTTTTT
TRBJ2-2	-	TRBV5-5	TRBD1	CASQGANTGELFF	TGTGCCAGCCAGGGGGCAAACACCGGGGAGCTGTTTTTT
TRBJ2-2	-	TRBV28	TRBD1	CASRVIGGMGTGELFF	TGTGCCAGCAGGGTGATAGGGGGCATGGGCACCGGGGAGCTGTTTTTT
TRBJ2-1	-	TRBV21-1	-	CASSKVGGAPPSSYNEQFF	TGTGCCAGCAGCAAAGTCGGGGGAGCCCCTCCGAGCTCCTACAATGAGCAGTTCTTC
TRBJ1-3	-	TRBV2	TRBD1	CASREGAGRPSGNTIYF	TGTGCCAGCAGGGAGGGGGCAGGGCGCCCCTCTGGAAACACCATATATTTT
TRBJ2-7	-	TRBV2	-	CASSERQATEQYF	TGTGCCAGCAGTGAACGACAGGCTACCGAGCAGTACTTC
TRBJ1-2	-	TRBV5-1	-	CASSSQGSNYGYTF	TGCGCCAGCAGCTCTCAGGGTTCCAACTATGGCTACACCTTC
TRBJ2-3	once	TRBV25-1	TRBD2	CASGESSTDTQYF	TGTGCAAGCGGGGAGTCTAGCACAGATACGCAGTATTTT
TRBJ2-1	-	TRBV18	TRBD2	CASSPGLAGVDEQFF	TGTGCCAGCTCACCAGGGCTAGCGGGAGTAGATGAGCAGTTCTTC
TRBJ2-7	few	TRBV5-6	-	CASRYLGGAGSYEQYF	TGTGCCAGCAGATACCTAGGGGGCGCGGGGTCGTACGAGCAGTACTTC
TRBJ1-6	once	TRBV5-1	-	CASSADDSYSYNSPLHF	TGCGCCAGCAGCGCAGACGACAGTTACTCCTATAATTCACCCCTCCACTTT
TRBJ2-7	-	TRBV5-1	-	CASSFTSLASYEQYF	TGCGCCAGCAGCTTCACTAGTCTTGCCTCCTACGAGCAGTACTTC
TRBJ1-3	-	TRBV5-1	TRBD1	CASSLGTASGNTIYF	TGCGCCAGCAGCCTAGGGACAGCCTCTGGAAACACCATATATTTT
TRBJ2-3	once	TRBV9	-	CASEASGTDTQYF	TGTGCCAGCGAGGCTAGTGGGACAGATACGCAGTATTTT
TRBJ2-3	-	TRBV6-5	TRBD1	CASSSGGGDTQYF	TGTGCCAGCAGCTCAGGGGGCGGGGATACGCAGTATTTT
TRBJ1-2	-	TRBV6-5	TRBD1	CASSPGTGINYGYTF	TGTGCCAGCAGTCCTGGGACAGGGATTAACTATGGCTACACCTTC
TRBJ1-6	once	TRBV5-1	-	CASRDRNNSPLHF	TGCGCCAGCAGAGACAGGAATAATTCACCCCTCCACTTT
TRBJ1-4	-	TRBV18	-	CASSPFVRDISEKLFF	TGTGCCAGCTCACCATTCGTCCGTGACATAAGTGAAAAACTGTTTTTT
TRBJ1-2	-	TRBV28	-	CASSPARYGYTF	TGTGCCAGCAGTCCGGCGAGGTATGGCTACACCTTC
TRBJ1-1	-	TRBV3-1/TRBV3-2	TRBD1	CASYRTGIGEAFF	TGTGCCAGTTACCGGACAGGGATAGGAGAAGCTTTCTTT
TRBJ2-2	-	TRBV5-1	TRBD2	CASSLLAGPGELFF	TGCGCCAGCAGCTTGTTAGCGGGGCCCGGGGAGCTGTTTTTT
TRBJ1-1	-	TRBV27	-	CASSMREGGAAFF	TGTGCCAGCAGTATGCGTGAGGGCGGGGCAGCTTTCTTT
TRBJ1-6	-	TRBV24-1	-	CATLLVLLYNSPLHF	TGTGCCACCTTATTAGTCCTACTCTATAATTCACCCCTCCACTTT
TRBJ1-2	-	TRBV3-1/TRBV3-2	TRBD1	CASSRGQLGYGYTF	TGTGCCAGCAGCAGGGGACAGCTTGGCTATGGCTACACCTTC
TRBJ1-3	-	TRBV5-1	-	CASSLNPPSGGNTIYF	TGCGCCAGCAGCCTGAACCCCCCTTCGGGTGGAAACACCATATATTTT
TRBJ1-4	-	TRBV25-1	TRBD1	CASSEWDRGEKLFF	TGTGCCAGCAGTGAATGGGACAGGGGTGAAAAACTGTTTTTT
TRBJ2-3	-	TRBV5-4	TRBD1	CASSSQGVGDTQYF	TGTGCCAGCAGCTCACAGGGGGTGGGAGATACGCAGTATTTT
TRBJ1-6	-	TRBV7-9	TRBD1	CASSPRQGRNSPLHF	TGTGCCAGCAGCCCGAGACAGGGGCGGAACTCACCCCTCCACTTT
TRBJ1-1	-	TRBV21-1	-	CASSVRTGGLNTEAFF	TGTGCCAGCAGCGTAAGGACAGGTGGGTTGAACACTGAAGCTTTCTTT
TRBJ2-5	-	TRBV28	TRBD2	CASRVAGGPELRKKETQNF	TGTGCCAGCAGAGTAGCGGGAGGGCCTGAGCTTAGGAAGAAAGAGACCCAGAACTTC
TRBJ1-4	-	TRBV2	-	CASKTGRYEKLFF	TGTGCCAGCAAAACAGGTCGCTATGAAAAACTGTTTTTT
TRBJ2-5	-	TRBV11-2	-	CASSSGGTRHGETQYF	TGTGCCAGCAGCTCCGGGGGAACACGCCACGGAGAGACCCAGTACTTC
TRBJ2-1	once	TRBV28	TRBD2	CASTTLAEAYNEQFF	TGTGCCAGTACTACACTAGCGGAGGCCTACAATGAGCAGTTCTTC
TRBJ1-2	-	TRBV5-1	TRBD1	CASSTNPGQGYGYTF	TGCGCCAGCAGCACAAATCCGGGACAGGGCTATGGCTACACCTTC
TRBJ1-2	once	TRBV10-3	-	CAISGAASYGYTF	TGTGCCATCAGTGGAGCCGCGAGCTATGGCTACACCTTC
TRBJ1-1	-	TRBV19	TRBD1	CASSEPGQGQWGTEAFF	TGTGCCAGTAGTGAACCGGGACAGGGCCAGTGGGGCACTGAAGCTTTCTTT
TRBJ2-5	-	TRBV5-1	TRBD2	CASSLRGGETQYF	TGCGCCAGCAGCTTACGCGGGGGGGAGACCCAGTACTTC
TRBJ1-3	once	TRBV12-5	-	CASGSPTPGMGNTIYF	TGTGCTAGTGGTTCGCCCACCCCAGGGATGGGAAACACCATATATTTT
TRBJ1-4	-	TRBV27	-	CASSLEGLANEKLFF	TGTGCCAGCAGTTTAGAGGGTTTAGCTAATGAAAAACTGTTTTTT
TRBJ1-1	-	TRBV3-1/TRBV3-2	-	CASSQVAGNTEAFF	TGTGCCAGCAGCCAAGTTGCAGGTAACACTGAAGCTTTCTTT
TRBJ1-1	-	TRBV18	TRBD1	CASSPDRVTEAFF	TGTGCCAGCTCACCAGACAGGGTGACTGAAGCTTTCTTT
TRBJ1-4	-	TRBV2	-	CASSVVRNEKLFF	TGTGCCAGCAGTGTGGTCCGGAATGAAAAACTGTTTTTT
TRBJ1-1	-	TRBV5-4	TRBD1	CASSVGQGFRGTEAFF	TGTGCCAGCAGCGTTGGACAGGGGTTCAGGGGCACTGAAGCTTTCTTT
TRBJ2-7	-	TRBV11-2	TRBD1	CASSLGAPGQPYEQYF	TGTGCCAGCAGCTTAGGCGCCCCGGGACAGCCCTACGAGCAGTACTTC
TRBJ1-4	few	TRBV2	TRBD1	CASSETGTGNEKLFF	TGTGCCAGCAGCGAGACCGGGACAGGGAATGAAAAACTGTTTTTT
TRBJ1-5	-	TRBV21-1	-	CASSKGGHHSNQPQHF	TGTGCCAGCAGCAAAGGTGGCCATCATAGCAATCAGCCCCAGCATTTT
TRBJ1-4	-	TRBV27	-	CASSLSYHGEKLFF	TGTGCCAGCAGTTTAAGTTATCACGGTGAAAAACTGTTTTTT
TRBJ2-1	once	TRBV11-3	-	CASSGLPGVYNEQFF	TGTGCCAGCAGCGGTCTCCCCGGGGTCTACAATGAGCAGTTCTTC
TRBJ1-1	-	TRBV11-3	TRBD1	CASSKRTGILYTEAFF	TGTGCCAGCAGCAAAAGGACAGGCATTCTATACACTGAAGCTTTCTTT
TRBJ1-3	-	TRBV3-1/TRBV3-2	-	CASSQGQLGGNTIYF	TGTGCCAGCAGCCAAGGTCAATTGGGCGGGAACACCATATATTTT
TRBJ1-4	-	TRBV18	-	CASSPLTEGNEKLFF	TGTGCCAGCTCACCACTGACGGAGGGTAATGAAAAACTGTTTTTT
TRBJ1-6	once	TRBV10-2	-	CASSEEGSGDSPLHF	TGCGCCAGCAGTGAGGAGGGTTCTGGGGATTCACCCCTCCACTTT
TRBJ2-2	once	TRBV2	-	CASSESSQFAYTGELFF	TGTGCCAGCAGTGAATCTTCACAGTTTGCCTACACCGGGGAGCTGTTTTTT